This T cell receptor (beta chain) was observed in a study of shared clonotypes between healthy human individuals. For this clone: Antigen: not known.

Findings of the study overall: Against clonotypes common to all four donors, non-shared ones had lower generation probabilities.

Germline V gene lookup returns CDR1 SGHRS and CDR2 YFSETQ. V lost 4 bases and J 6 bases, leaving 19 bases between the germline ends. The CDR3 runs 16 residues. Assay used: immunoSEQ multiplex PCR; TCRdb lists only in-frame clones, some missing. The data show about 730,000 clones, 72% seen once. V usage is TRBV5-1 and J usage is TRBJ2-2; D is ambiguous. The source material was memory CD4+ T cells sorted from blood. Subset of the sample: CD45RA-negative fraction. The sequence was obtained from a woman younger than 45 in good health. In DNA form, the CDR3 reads TGCGCCAGCAGCCCCAGACAAGGGTCGATGGCCGGGGAGCTGTTTTTT. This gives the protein CASSPRQGSMAGELFF.